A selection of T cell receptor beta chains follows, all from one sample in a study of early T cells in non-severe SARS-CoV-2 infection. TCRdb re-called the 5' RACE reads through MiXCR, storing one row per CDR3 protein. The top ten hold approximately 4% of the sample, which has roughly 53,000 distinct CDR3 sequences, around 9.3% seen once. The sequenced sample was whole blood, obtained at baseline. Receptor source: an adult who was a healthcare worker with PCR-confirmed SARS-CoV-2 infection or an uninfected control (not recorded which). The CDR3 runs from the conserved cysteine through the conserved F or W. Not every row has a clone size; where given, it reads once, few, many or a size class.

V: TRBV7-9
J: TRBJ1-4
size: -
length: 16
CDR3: CASSYKEKATNEKLFF

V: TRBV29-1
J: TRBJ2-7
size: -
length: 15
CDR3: CSVEALAGEDYEQYF

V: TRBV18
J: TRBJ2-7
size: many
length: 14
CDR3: CASSTPGGSYEQYF

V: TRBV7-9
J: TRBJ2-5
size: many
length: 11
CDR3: CASSEQETQYF

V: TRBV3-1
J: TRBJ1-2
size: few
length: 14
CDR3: CASSRQGGNYGYTF

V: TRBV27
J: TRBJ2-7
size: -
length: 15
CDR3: CASSLRDRVPYEQYF

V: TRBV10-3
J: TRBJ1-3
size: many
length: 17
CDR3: CAISAHQQTMTGNTIYF

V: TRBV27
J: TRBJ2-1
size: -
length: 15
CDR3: CASSRGLAGENEQFF

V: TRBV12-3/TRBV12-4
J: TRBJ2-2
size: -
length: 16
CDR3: CASAPSVLRVGGELFF

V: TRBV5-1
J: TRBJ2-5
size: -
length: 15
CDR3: CASSPYRAQQETQYF

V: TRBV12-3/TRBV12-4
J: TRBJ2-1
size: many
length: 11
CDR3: CASSSSDEQFF

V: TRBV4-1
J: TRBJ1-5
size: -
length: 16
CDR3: CASSSQGGLGNQPQHF

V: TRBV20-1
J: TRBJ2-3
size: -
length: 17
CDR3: CSARDNLAGPSTDTQYF

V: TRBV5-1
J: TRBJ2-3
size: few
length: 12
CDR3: CASSLIGDTQYF

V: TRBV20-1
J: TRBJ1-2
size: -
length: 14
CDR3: CSARDRLTVYGYTF

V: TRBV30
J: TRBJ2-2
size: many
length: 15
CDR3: CAWSSQLGPTGELFF

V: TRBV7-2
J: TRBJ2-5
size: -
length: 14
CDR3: CASSSGLAGETQYF

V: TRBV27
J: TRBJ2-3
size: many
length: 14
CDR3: CASSPGLSTDTQYF

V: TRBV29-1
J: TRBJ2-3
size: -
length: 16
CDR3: CSVDGLWTGGGDTQYF

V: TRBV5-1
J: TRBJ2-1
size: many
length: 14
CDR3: CASTVASGSNEQFF

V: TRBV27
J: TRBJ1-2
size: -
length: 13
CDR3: CASSFRTGRGYTF

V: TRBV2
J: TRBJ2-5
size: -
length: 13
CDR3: CASRNPLIPTQYF